This T cell receptor (beta chain) was sequenced for a study of T cell responses to AZD1222 COVID-19 vaccine (TCRdb year 2021). About the investigation overall: Because spike-specific TCR depth and breadth did not differ between the two schedules, AZD1222 recipients who got a second dose at roughly 4 weeks were pooled with those who got a second dose at roughly 12 weeks. A total of 230 or so trial participants underwent TCR sequencing, of whom roughly 210 received two doses of AZD1222 and 26 received two doses of the MenACWY control vaccine. Trial participants were enrolled into age subgroups of 18-55, 56-69 and 70-plus years, which contained about 150, 28 and 57 TCR-sequenced participants, respectively. Overall study outcomes, separate from this receptor: In the small 56-69-year group, the increase in depth fell short of significance, most likely because of low power. Only five or six AZD1222 recipients were SARS-CoV-2 seropositive at baseline, limiting conclusions about previously exposed vaccinees. CD4 TCRs associated with the vaccine covered the entire spike protein, and the dominant responses were in regions 160-218 and 743-854. No day 14 peak-response samples were available, so repertoires were characterized only after the peak T cell response. Reportedly, almost half of the unique spike-specific TCRs recognized epitopes lying outside the regions that are mutated in the B.1.351 and B.1.1.7 variants. A significant rise in spike-specific TCR breadth and depth was observed after two AZD1222 doses relative to day 0 and relative to MenACWY recipients. Participants were mostly white British and included more females than males, and it was suggested by the authors that clonal diversity may have been underestimated.

To note about this clone: Its antigen specificity is not known. No per-base quality is available; no much larger clone lies one base away.

V sheds 3 bases and J sheds 2 bases, leaving 8 bases between their ends. Via the germline V gene, CDR1 is SGHVS and CDR2 FQNEAQ. The CDR3 starts with the cysteine, ends with the phenylalanine, and has 14 residues. Only the CDR3 part of the read is kept: 42 bases, read in frame from the first base. Explained via the paper, the time point label denotes: baseline before first vaccination. Samples from vaccinated people were obtained from the UK trials COV001 and COV002, which included a single-blind randomized controlled phase 2/3 trial of AZD1222 (ChAdOx1 nCoV-19) in healthy adults. For TCRbeta chain sequencing, PBMC samples from trial participants were taken at day 0 and at day 28 after the second dose. The CDR3 regions of human TCRbeta chains were analyzed by immunosequencing. The paper's data handling went like this. Repertoire TCRs were checked for matches against a reference library of SARS-CoV-2-specific TCRs that had been generated using the MIRA antigen-specificity platform. Breadth was defined as the fraction of unique TCRs that were SARS-CoV-2-associated. Depth was defined as the fraction of total T cells that were SARS-CoV-2-associated. Using the MIRA data, each spike-specific TCR was assigned both to the spike region to which the TCR was reactive and to a CD4 or CD8 class. Log10-transformed breadth and depth values were compared by one-way ANOVA with Sidak's multiple comparisons tests. TCRdb carries this immuneACCESS record with in-frame sequences only. Its versions omit some clonotypes, under half of them owing to an unresolved V gene in the studies checked, with the rest unexplained. V and J calls and clone size are as listed in that table; D and trimming were resolved from the DNA. Here the sample has fewer than 120,000 clones; roughly nine tenths occur a single time. The ten largest clones capture 2.5% to 3.5% of the sample.

The receptor chain draws on TRBV7-8 and TRBJ1-3; TRBD1 is perhaps the D gene, given 5 matching bases. This receptor was taken from an adult in good health. Source: peripheral blood, taken on day 0 of AZD1222 vaccination. The DNA is as follows: TGTGCCAGCAGCTTGGGCAGGGCTGGAAACACCATATATTTT. It codes for CASSLGRAGNTIYF.